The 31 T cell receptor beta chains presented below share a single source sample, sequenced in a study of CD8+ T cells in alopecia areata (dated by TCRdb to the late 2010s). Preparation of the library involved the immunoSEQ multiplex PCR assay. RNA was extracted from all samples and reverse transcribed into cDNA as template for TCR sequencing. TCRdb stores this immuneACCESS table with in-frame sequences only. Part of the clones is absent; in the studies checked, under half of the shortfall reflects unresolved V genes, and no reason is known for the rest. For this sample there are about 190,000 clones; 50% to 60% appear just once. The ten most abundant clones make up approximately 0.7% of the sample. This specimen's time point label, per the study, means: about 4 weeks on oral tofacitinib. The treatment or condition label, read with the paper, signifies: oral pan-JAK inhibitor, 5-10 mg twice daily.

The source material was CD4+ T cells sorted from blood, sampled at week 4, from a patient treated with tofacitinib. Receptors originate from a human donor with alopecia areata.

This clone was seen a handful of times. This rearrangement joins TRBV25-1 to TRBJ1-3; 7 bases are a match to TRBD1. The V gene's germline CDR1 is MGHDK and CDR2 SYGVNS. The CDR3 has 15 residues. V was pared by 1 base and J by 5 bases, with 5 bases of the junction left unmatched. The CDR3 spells CASSESGTVRNTIYF. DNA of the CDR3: TGTGCCAGCAGTGAATCCGGGACAGTGAGAAACACCATATATTTT. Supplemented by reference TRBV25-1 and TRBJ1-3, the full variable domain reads EADIYQTPRYLVIGTGKKITLECSQTMGHDKMYWYQQDPGMELHLIHYSYGVNSTEKGDLSSESTVSRIRTEHFPLTLESARPSHTSQYLCASSESGTVRNTIYFGEGSWLTVV.

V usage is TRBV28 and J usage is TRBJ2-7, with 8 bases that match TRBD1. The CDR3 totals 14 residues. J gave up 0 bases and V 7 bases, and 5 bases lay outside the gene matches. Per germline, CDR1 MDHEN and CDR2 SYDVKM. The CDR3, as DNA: TGTGCCAGCATTCCAGGGGGCCCCTCCTACGAGCAGTACTTC. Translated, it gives CASIPGGPSYEQYF.

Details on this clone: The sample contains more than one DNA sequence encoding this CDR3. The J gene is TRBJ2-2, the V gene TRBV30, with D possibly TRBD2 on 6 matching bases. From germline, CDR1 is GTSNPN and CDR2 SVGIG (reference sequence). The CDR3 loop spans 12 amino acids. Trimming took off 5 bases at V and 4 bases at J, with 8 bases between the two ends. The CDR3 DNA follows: TGTGCCTGGTCGCGGGGCACCGGGGAGCTGTTTTTT. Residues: CAWSRGTGELFF.

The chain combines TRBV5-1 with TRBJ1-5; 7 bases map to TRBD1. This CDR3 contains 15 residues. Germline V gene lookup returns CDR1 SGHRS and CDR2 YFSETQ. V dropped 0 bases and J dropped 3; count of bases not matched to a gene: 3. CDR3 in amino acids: CASSLGTGNNQPQHF. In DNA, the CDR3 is TGCGCCAGCAGCTTGGGGACAGGAAACAATCAGCCCCAGCATTTT.

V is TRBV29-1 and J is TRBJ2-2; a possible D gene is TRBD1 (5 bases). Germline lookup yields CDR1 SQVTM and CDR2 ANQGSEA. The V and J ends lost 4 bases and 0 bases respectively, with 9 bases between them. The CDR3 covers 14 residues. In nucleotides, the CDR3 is TGCAGCGTTGCACAGGTTTCGAACACCGGGGAGCTGTTTTTT. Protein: CSVAQVSNTGELFF.

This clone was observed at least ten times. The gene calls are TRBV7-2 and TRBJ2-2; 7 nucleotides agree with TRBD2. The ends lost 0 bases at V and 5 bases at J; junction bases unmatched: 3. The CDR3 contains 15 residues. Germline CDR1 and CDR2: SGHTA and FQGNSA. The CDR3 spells CASSLAGGRTGELFF. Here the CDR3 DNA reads TGTGCCAGCAGCTTAGCGGGAGGGAGGACCGGGGAGCTGTTTTTT.

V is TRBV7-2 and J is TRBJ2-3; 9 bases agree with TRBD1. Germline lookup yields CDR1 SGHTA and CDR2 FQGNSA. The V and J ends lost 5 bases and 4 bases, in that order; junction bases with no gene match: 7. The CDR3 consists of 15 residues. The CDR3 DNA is TGTGCCAGCAGCCAGGACAGGGGCAACGCAGATACGCAGTATTTT. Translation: CASSQDRGNADTQYF. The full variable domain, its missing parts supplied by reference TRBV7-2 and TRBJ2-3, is GAGVSQSPSNKVTEKGKDVELRCDPISGHTALYWYRQSLGQGLEFLIYFQGNSAPDKSGLPSDRFSAERTGGSVSTLTIQRTQQEDSAVYLCASSQDRGNADTQYFGPGTRLTVL.

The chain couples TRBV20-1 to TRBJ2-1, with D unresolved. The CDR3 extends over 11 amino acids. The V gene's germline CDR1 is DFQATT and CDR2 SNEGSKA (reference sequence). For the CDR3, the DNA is TGCGGCGCGACCTCCTACAATGAGCAGTTCTTC. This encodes CGATSYNEQFF.

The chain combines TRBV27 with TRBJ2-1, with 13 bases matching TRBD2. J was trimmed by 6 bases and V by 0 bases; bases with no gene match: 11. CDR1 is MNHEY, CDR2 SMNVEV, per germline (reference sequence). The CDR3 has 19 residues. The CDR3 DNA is TGTGCCAGCAGTTTATCGACTAGCGGGGGGAAGTCGTGGGGCAATGAGCAGTTCTTC. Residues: CASSLSTSGGKSWGNEQFF.

The CDR3 DNA reads as TGTGCCTGGAGTGTACCAACGGGGGGTACCCAAGAGACCCAGTACTTC. It is translated as CAWSVPTGGTQETQYF. J is TRBJ2-5 and V is TRBV30; 7 bases line up with TRBD2. Germline V gene lookup returns CDR1 GTSNPN and CDR2 SVGIG (reference sequence). Trimming took 0 bases from V and 1 from J; bases not matched to a gene: 8. CDR3 length: 16 amino acids.

The CDR3 DNA reads as TGCGCCAGCAGCTTTTCATTACTGGACGAGCAGTACTTC. Encoded protein: CASSFSLLDEQYF. The chain couples TRBV5-1 to TRBJ2-7; D ambiguous. V lost 2 bases to trimming and J lost 5 bases, with 11 bases between them. The CDR3 contains 13 residues. Germline-derived CDR1 and CDR2 are SGHRS and YFSETQ.

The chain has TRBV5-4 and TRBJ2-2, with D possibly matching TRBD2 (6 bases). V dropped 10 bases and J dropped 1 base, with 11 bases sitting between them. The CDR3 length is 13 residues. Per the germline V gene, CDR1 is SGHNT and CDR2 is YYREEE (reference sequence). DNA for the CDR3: TGTGCCGGGGGTAGCGGGAACACCGGGGAGCTGTTTTTT. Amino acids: CAGGSGNTGELFF.

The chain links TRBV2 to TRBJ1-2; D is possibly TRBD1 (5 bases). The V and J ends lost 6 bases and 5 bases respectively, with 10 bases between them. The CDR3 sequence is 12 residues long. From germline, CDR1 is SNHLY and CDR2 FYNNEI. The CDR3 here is CASREGKYGYTF. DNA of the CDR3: TGTGCCAGCAGGGAGGGGAAGTATGGCTACACCTTC.

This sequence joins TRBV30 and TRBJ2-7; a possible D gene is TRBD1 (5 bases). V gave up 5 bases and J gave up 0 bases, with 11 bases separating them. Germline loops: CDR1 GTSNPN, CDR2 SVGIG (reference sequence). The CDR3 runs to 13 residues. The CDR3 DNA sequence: TGTGCCTGGTCCTCGACAGCCTCCTACGAGCAGTACTTC. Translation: CAWSSTASYEQYF.

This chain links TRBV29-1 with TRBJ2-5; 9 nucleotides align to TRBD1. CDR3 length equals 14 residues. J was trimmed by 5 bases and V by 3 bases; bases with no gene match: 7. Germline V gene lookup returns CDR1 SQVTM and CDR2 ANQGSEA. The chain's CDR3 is CSVELQGAGETQYF. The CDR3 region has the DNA TGCAGCGTTGAGCTACAGGGGGCTGGGGAGACCCAGTACTTC. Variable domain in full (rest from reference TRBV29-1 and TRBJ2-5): SAVISQKPSRDICQRGTSLTIQCQVDSQVTMMFWYRQQPGQSLTLIATANQGSEATYESGFVIDKFPISRPNLTFSTLTVSNMSPEDSSIYLCSVELQGAGETQYFGPGTRLLVL.

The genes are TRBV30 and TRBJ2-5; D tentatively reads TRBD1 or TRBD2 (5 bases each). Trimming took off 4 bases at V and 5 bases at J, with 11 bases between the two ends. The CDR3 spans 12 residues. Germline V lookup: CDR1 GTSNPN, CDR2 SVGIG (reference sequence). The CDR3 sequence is CAWTGAGETQYF. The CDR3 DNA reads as TGTGCCTGGACCGGGGCCGGCGAGACCCAGTACTTC.

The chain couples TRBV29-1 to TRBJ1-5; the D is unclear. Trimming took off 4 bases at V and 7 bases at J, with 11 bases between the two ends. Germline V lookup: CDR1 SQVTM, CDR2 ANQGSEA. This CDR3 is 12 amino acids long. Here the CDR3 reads CSVGHSGQPQHF. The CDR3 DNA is TGCAGCGTTGGACATTCTGGGCAGCCCCAGCATTTT. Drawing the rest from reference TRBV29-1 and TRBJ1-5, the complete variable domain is SAVISQKPSRDICQRGTSLTIQCQVDSQVTMMFWYRQQPGQSLTLIATANQGSEATYESGFVIDKFPISRPNLTFSTLTVSNMSPEDSSIYLCSVGHSGQPQHFGDGTRLSIL.

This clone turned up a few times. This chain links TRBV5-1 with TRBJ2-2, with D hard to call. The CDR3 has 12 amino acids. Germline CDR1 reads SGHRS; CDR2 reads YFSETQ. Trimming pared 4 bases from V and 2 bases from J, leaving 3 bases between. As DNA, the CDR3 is TGCGCCAGCAGCCCTAACACCGGGGAGCTGTTTTTT. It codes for CASSPNTGELFF.

The CDR3 DNA follows: TGTGCCTGGAGTGTATGGGGGACTCTGGGGACTGAAGCTTTCTTT. Translated: CAWSVWGTLGTEAFF. This chain joins TRBV30 and TRBJ1-1; tentatively, D is TRBD1 (5 bases). The CDR3 runs to 15 residues. Germline V gives CDR1 GTSNPN, CDR2 SVGIG (reference sequence). V was pared by 0 bases and J by 5 bases, with 16 bases between.

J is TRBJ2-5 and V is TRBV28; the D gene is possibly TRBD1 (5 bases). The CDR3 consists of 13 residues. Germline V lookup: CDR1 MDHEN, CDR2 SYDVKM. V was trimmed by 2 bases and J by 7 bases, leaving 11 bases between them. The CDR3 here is CASSLTGSRTQYF. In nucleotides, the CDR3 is TGTGCCAGCAGTTTAACAGGCTCACGGACCCAGTACTTC.

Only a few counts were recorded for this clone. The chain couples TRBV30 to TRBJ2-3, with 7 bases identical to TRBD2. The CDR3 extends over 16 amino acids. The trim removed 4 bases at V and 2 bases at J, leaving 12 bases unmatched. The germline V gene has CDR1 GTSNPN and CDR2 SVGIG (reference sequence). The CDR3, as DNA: TGTGCCTGGACCCTAGAGGGGCTAGCGGCCACAGATACGCAGTATTTT. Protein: CAWTLEGLAATDTQYF.

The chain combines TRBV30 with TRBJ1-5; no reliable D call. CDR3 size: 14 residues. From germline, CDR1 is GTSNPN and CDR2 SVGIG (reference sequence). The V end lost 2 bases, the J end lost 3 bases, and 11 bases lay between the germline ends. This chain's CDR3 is CAWSKKVVNQPQHF. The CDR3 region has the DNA TGTGCCTGGAGTAAAAAGGTCGTCAATCAGCCCCAGCATTTT.

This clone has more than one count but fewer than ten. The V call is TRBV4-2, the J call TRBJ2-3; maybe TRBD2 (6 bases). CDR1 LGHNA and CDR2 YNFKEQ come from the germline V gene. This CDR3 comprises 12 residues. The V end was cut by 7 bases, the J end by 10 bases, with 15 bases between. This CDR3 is CASNPQSGSQYF. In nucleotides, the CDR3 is TGTGCCAGCAACCCCCAGAGCGGGTCGCAGTATTTT.

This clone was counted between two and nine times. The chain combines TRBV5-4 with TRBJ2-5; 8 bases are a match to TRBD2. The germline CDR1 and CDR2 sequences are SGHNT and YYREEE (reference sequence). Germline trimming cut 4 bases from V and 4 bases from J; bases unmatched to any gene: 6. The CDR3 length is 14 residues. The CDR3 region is CASSIGLAGETQYF. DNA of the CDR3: TGTGCCAGCAGCATAGGACTAGCTGGAGAGACCCAGTACTTC.

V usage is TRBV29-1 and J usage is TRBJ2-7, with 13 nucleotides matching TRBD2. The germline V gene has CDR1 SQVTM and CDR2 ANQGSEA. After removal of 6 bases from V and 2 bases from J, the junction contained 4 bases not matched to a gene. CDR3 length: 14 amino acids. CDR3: CSVNGLAGAYEQYF. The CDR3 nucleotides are TGCAGCGTGAACGGACTAGCGGGAGCCTACGAGCAGTACTTC.

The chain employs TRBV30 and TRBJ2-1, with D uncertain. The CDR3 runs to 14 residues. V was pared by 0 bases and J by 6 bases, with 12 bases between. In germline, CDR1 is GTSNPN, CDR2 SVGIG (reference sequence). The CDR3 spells CAWSVGTFSNEQFF. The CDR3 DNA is TGTGCCTGGAGTGTCGGAACATTTAGCAATGAGCAGTTCTTC.

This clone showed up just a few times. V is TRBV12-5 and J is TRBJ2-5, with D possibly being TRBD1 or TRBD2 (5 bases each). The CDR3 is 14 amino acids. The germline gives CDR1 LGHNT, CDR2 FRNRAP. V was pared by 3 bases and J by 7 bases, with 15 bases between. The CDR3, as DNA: TGTGCTAGTGGTTTAGCAGGGAGATTCGGGACCCAGTACTTC. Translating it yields CASGLAGRFGTQYF. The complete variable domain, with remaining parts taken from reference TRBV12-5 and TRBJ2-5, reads DARVTQTPRHKVTEMGQEVTMRCQPILGHNTVFWYRQTMMQGLELLAYFRNRAPLDDSGMPKDRFSAEMPDATLATLKIQPSEPRDSAVYFCASGLAGRFGTQYFGPGTRLLVL.

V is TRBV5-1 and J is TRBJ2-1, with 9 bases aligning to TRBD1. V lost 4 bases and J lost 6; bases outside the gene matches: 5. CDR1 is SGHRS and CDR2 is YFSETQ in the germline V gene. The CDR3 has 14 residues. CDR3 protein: CASSEQGAGNEQFF. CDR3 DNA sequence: TGCGCCAGCAGCGAACAGGGGGCGGGCAATGAGCAGTTCTTC.

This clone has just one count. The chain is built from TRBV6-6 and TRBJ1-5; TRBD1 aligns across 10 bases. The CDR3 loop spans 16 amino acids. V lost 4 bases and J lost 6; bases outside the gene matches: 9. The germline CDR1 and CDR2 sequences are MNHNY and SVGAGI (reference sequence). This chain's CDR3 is CASSSRDRGLGQPQHF. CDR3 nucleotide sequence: TGTGCCAGCAGTTCGAGAGACAGGGGGCTGGGTCAGCCCCAGCATTTT.

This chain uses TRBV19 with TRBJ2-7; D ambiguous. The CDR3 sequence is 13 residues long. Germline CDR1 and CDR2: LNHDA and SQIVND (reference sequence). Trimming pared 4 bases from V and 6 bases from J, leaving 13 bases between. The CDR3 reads CASSSVSKGEQYF. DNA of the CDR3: TGTGCCAGTAGTAGCGTATCAAAGGGCGAGCAGTACTTC.

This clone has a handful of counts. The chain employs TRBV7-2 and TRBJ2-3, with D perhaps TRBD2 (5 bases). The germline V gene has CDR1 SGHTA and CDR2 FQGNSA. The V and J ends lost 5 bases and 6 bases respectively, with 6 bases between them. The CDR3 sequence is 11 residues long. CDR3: CASSRDDTQYF. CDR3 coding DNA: TGTGCCAGCAGCCGGGATGATACGCAGTATTTT.